This T cell receptor beta chain was sequenced in a study of blood T cell repertoires in COVID-19. Across the study: Samples of COVID-19 (acute and convalescent) were obtained from the United States, Italy and Spain. T cells, B-cell-depleted T cells, or PBMCs supplied cDNA or gDNA.

The table lists this clone with a few counts. Assay: immunoSEQ multiplex PCR; the TCRdb copy retains only in-frame clones and omits some. The sample lists 55,000 to 75,000 clones, approximately 86% occurring once. The clonotype comes from a human donor with active COVID-19. The donor label of this sample is uncertain. Sequencing was done on a sample of peripheral blood.

This chain's CDR3 is CASSLSGTLTETQYF. CDR3 sequence (DNA): TGTGCCAGCAGCTTATCCGGGACACTGACCGAGACCCAGTACTTC. This sequence joins TRBV7-3 and TRBJ2-5, with D maybe TRBD1 (6 bases). The germline V and J ends were trimmed by 2 bases and 5 bases, with 15 bases remaining between them. This CDR3 region has 15 residues. Germline V gives CDR1 SGHTA, CDR2 FQGTGA.